Listed below are T cell receptor beta chains from one sample, sequenced in a study of cytomegalovirus exposure and HLA in healthy donors. Libraries were prepared by immunoSEQ multiplex PCR; TCRdb keeps only in-frame clonotypes and omits some of them. The sample shows more than 200,000 clones, about three quarters of them seen only once. Sequencing input: PBMCs. The receptor set was obtained from a man younger than 35 in good health and CMV-seronegative. Both conserved end residues are part of each CDR3. The D gene is left open where the match is weak. Clone size, where shown, is once, few, many, or a class for clones that have expanded.

DNA	CDR3	size	D	V	J
TGTGCCTGGAGTCACAGGGTGGGCGAGCAGTACTTC	CAWSHRVGEQYF	NA	NA	TRBV30	TRBJ2-7
TGTGCCATCAGTGAGTCGACTGGCAACGAGCAGTACTTC	CAISESTGNEQYF	NA	NA	TRBV10-3	TRBJ2-7
TGTGCCAGCAGCTTAGATGGGGCCGGGGGGGCTGGCTACACCTTC	CASSLDGAGGAGYTF	NA	NA	TRBV11-2	TRBJ1-2
TGTGCCAGTAGGACTAGCGGGAGTCCCGGGGAGCTGTTTTTT	CASRTSGSPGELFF	NA	TRBD2	TRBV19	TRBJ2-2
TGTGCCAGCTCACCATCTAGGATGGACAATGAGCAGTTCTTC	CASSPSRMDNEQFF	NA	NA	TRBV18	TRBJ2-1
TGTGCCAGCAGACCTCGACAGGGAGGGAACACCGGGGAGCTGTTTTTT	CASRPRQGGNTGELFF	NA	NA	TRBV4-2	TRBJ2-2
TGTGCCAGTAGAGAAACAGCAATCAATCAGCCCCAGCATTTT	CASRETAINQPQHF	NA	NA	TRBV19	TRBJ1-5
TGTGCCAGCAGTGCAACAGATAGCAATCAGCCCCAGCATTTT	CASSATDSNQPQHF	NA	NA	TRBV2	TRBJ1-5
TGTGCCAGCAGTGAAACTGGGAGCTCCTACGAGCAGTACTTC	CASSETGSSYEQYF	NA	NA	TRBV6-1	TRBJ2-7
TGCGCCAGCAGCTTGTCGGGACAAGACTATGGCTACACCTTC	CASSLSGQDYGYTF	NA	NA	TRBV5-1	TRBJ1-2
TGTGCCAGCAGCCTAACCGGGGGGAACACCGGGGAGCTGTTTTTT	CASSLTGGNTGELFF	NA	NA	TRBV11-2	TRBJ2-2
TGTGCCAGCAGCCTCTCCTCCGGGACAGGGGTAGGGACCCAGTACTTC	CASSLSSGTGVGTQYF	few	TRBD1	TRBV5-6	TRBJ2-5